The clone carrying this TCR beta chain was seen once. Authors' processing steps: Amplification of reference gene primers provided the estimated nucleated cell counts. This table comes from immunoSEQ multiplex PCR, and its TCRdb copy is limited to in-frame clones, with some not included. Clone size and the V and J calls come from that table; the DNA yielded D and trimming. The repertoire holds some 250,000 clones, with around nine tenths as singletons. The CDR3 runs 18 residues. This sample stems from a study of blood T cell repertoires in COVID-19. Study at large: COVID-19 samples, acute and convalescent, were from the United States, Italy and Spain. PBMCs, B-cell-depleted T cells, or T cells provided the cDNA or gDNA that made up the material.

The source material was peripheral blood. The receptor was isolated from a woman aged 35 to 49 who had recovered from COVID-19. The rearrangement uses TRBV21-1 and TRBJ2-7; TRBD1 reflects the table's D call only, with no check against the DNA. TRBV21-1 is shown as a pseudogene. CDR3 in DNA: TGTGCCAGCAGCAAAGTACCCGGGACAGGGGGGAGCTCCTACGAGCAGTACGTC. It is translated as CASSKVPGTGGSSYEQYV.